These 32 T cell receptor beta chains came from one sample sequenced in a study of blood T cell repertoires in COVID-19. The method was immunoSEQ multiplex PCR; TCRdb's version includes in-frame clones alone and lacks a portion of them. The sample holds roughly 66,000 clones, approximately 83% seen once. The source material was peripheral blood. The receptor source for this set is a woman aged 55-69 years with acute or convalescent COVID-19.

The chain recombines TRBV6-6 with TRBJ1-2; 9 nucleotides align to TRBD1. The germline CDR1 and CDR2 sequences are MNHNY and SVGAGI (reference sequence). CDR3 length: 15 residues. With V trimmed by 6 bases and J by 8 bases, 13 bases remained unmatched. This CDR3 reads CASSPGTGHLYGYTF. The CDR3 nucleotides read TGTGCCAGCAGCCCCGGGACAGGGCACCTCTACGGCTACACCTTC.

V usage is TRBV5-4 and J usage is TRBJ2-5; 7 bases fit TRBD2. J lost 5 bases, V lost 0 bases, and 7 bases had no gene match. CDR3 length: 15 amino acids. Germline CDR1 SGHNT, CDR2 YYREEE (reference sequence). The CDR3 here is CASSLVSTSLETQYF. The CDR3 DNA reads TGTGCCAGCAGCTTGGTATCGACTAGCCTGGAGACCCAGTACTTC.

The gene calls are TRBV5-5 and TRBJ2-2; 7 bases align to TRBD1. Per the germline V gene, CDR1 is SGHKS and CDR2 is YYEKEE (reference sequence). This CDR3 is built from 15 residues. V was clipped by 1 base and J by 2 bases; unmatched bases: 2. In DNA form, the CDR3 reads TGTGCCAGCAGCTTGAGGACAGGAAACACCGGGGAGCTGTTTTTT. It translates to CASSLRTGNTGELFF.

The V and J genes are TRBV5-8 and TRBJ2-6; the D is unclear. The germline V and J ends were trimmed by 0 bases and 0 bases, with 4 bases remaining between them. This CDR3 is 15 amino acids long. The germline V gene encodes CDR1 SGHTS and CDR2 YDEGEE. CDR3 residues: CASSLVSSGANVLTF. In nucleotides, the CDR3 is TGTGCCAGCAGCTTGGTCAGCTCTGGGGCCAACGTCCTGACTTTC.

This chain joins TRBV15 and TRBJ1-1; D is unresolved. Germline CDR1 LNHNV, CDR2 YYDKDF (reference sequence). The CDR3 consists of 15 residues. The V end lost 0 bases, the J end lost 1 base, and 9 bases lay between the germline ends. CDR3 loop: CATSRDSRENTEAFF. The CDR3 DNA reads TGTGCCACCAGCAGAGATTCCCGGGAGAACACTGAAGCTTTCTTT.

The chain couples TRBV6-4 to TRBJ1-1; TRBD1 matches 11 bases. Germline V gene data show CDR1 as MRHNA and CDR2 as SNTAGT. The CDR3 is made up of 17 amino acids. V gave up 5 bases and J gave up 2 bases; unmatched junction bases: 10. CDR3 in amino acids: CASSPRGQGATNTEAFF. The CDR3 DNA follows: TGTGCCAGCAGTCCTCGTGGACAGGGGGCAACAAACACTGAAGCTTTCTTT.

The chain combines TRBV7-2 with TRBJ1-5, with D hard to call. V lost 1 base, J lost 4 bases, and 5 bases lay in between. The CDR3 runs 13 residues. The germline V gene has CDR1 SGHTA and CDR2 FQGNSA. The CDR3 loop is CASSLDGNQPQHF. The CDR3 region has the DNA TGTGCCAGCAGCTTAGACGGTAATCAGCCCCAGCATTTT.

The sample holds one count of this clone. This sequence joins TRBV19 and TRBJ1-1; 11 nucleotides match TRBD1. The germline V gene encodes CDR1 LNHDA and CDR2 SQIVND (reference sequence). After removal of 5 bases from V and 8 bases from J, the junction contained 10 bases not matched to a gene. CDR3 size: 15 residues. The CDR3 coding sequence is TGTGCCAGTAGTTCGTCAGGACAGGGGGCAGCGGAAGCTTTCTTT. Protein sequence: CASSSSGQGAAEAFF.

Only a few counts were recorded for this clone. This chain links TRBV7-2 with TRBJ2-3, with 15 bases matching TRBD2. In germline, CDR1 is SGHTA, CDR2 FQGNSA. V trimming: 5 bases; J trimming: 2 bases; junction bases outside the gene matches: 11. The CDR3 has 19 amino acids. The CDR3 DNA sequence: TGTGCCAGCAGCCAGGGACTAGCGGGGGGAGTAGGGAACACAGATACGCAGTATTTT. Translated: CASSQGLAGGVGNTDTQYF.

This chain uses TRBV19 with TRBJ1-2; possibly TRBD1 for D (5 bases). Germline V lookup: CDR1 LNHDA, CDR2 SQIVND (reference sequence). The length of the CDR3 is 15 residues. V shed 5 bases and J shed 4 bases, with 17 bases lying between them. The CDR3 protein is CASSGDGGYGYGYTF. The CDR3 region has the DNA TGTGCCAGTAGTGGGGACGGGGGATATGGCTATGGCTACACCTTC.

The rearrangement uses TRBV6-5 and TRBJ1-3; TRBD1 aligns across 7 bases. Germline CDR1 and CDR2: MNHEY and SVGAGI. The CDR3 totals 14 residues. The V and J ends lost 4 bases and 3 bases, in that order; junction bases with no gene match: 3. The CDR3 here is CASSFGQDGNTIYF. CDR3 DNA: TGTGCCAGCAGTTTCGGACAGGATGGAAACACCATATATTTT.

The V gene is TRBV7-9, the J gene TRBJ1-2, with 9 bases lining up with TRBD1. This CDR3 contains 13 residues. V lost 6 bases, J lost 8 bases, and 7 bases stayed unmatched. Germline CDR1 and CDR2: SEHNR and FQNEAQ (reference sequence). DNA of the CDR3: TGTGCCAGCAGGCAACAGGGGGCAGGGGGCTACACCTTC. Its translation is CASRQQGAGGYTF.

This chain joins TRBV30 and TRBJ2-3; possible D gene TRBD1, 6 bases. The CDR3 is made up of 16 amino acids. CDR1 is GTSNPN, CDR2 SVGIG, per germline (reference sequence). V was shortened by 2 bases and J by 6 bases, with 21 bases between the two germline ends. The CDR3 DNA sequence: TGTGCCTGGAGTTTAAAACAGGGCTGGGGAGCGGATACGCAGTATTTT. Its translation: CAWSLKQGWGADTQYF.

The V gene is TRBV6-1, the J gene TRBJ1-2; D remains unclear. The CDR3 covers 15 residues. V was cut by 1 base and J by 2 bases, with 11 bases left in between. From germline, CDR1 is MNHNS and CDR2 SASEGT. Here the CDR3 reads CASSEEVAPNYGYTF. CDR3 bases: TGTGCCAGCAGTGAAGAGGTAGCTCCGAACTATGGCTACACCTTC.

This clone occurred a few times. This chain connects TRBV3-1 (or the pseudogene TRBV3-2) to TRBJ2-1; D is possibly TRBD2 (5 bases). Deletions cut 4 bases from V and 12 bases from J, with 16 bases between. The CDR3 has 13 residues. Germline V gene data show CDR1 as LGHDT and CDR2 as YNNKEL (reference sequence). Written as DNA, the CDR3 is TGTGCCAGCAGCCGCGGGCGTGCCGAGAGGCAGTTCTTC. It codes for CASSRGRAERQFF.

In DNA form, the CDR3 reads TGTGCCAGCAGTGAACAGGGGAACACTGAAGCTTTCTTT. This codes for CASSEQGNTEAFF. The V gene is TRBV6-1, the J gene TRBJ1-1, with a tentative D call TRBD1 (5 bases). The germline V and J ends were trimmed by 2 bases and 1 base, with 5 bases remaining between them. This CDR3 has 13 residues. CDR1 and CDR2 (germline): MNHNS, SASEGT.

This chain joins TRBV19 and TRBJ1-4; TRBD1 might be the D (5 bases). CDR3 length: 12 residues. Germline V gene sequence: CDR1 LNHDA, CDR2 SQIVND (reference sequence). Trimming stripped 2 bases from V and 11 bases from J, with 9 bases between. CDR3 residues: CASSIRGEKLFF. The CDR3 bases are TGTGCCAGTAGTATAAGGGGCGAGAAACTGTTTTTT.

The chain has TRBV4-2 and TRBJ1-1, with TRBD1 matching 8 bases. Per the germline V gene, CDR1 is LGHNA and CDR2 is YNFKEQ. Losses at the gene ends were 5 bases for V and 1 base for J; bases not matched to a gene: 12. CDR3 length: 17 amino acids. The CDR3 bases are TGTGCCAGCAGCGACCGACAGGGGTTTAATGGGAACACTGAAGCTTTCTTT. Translated, it gives CASSDRQGFNGNTEAFF.

The rearrangement links TRBV10-3 to TRBJ1-2, with TRBD1 as a possible D gene (5 bases). Germline-derived CDR1 and CDR2 are ENHRY and SYGVKD. The CDR3 has 13 residues. V lost 8 bases to trimming and J lost 2 bases, with 12 bases between them. The CDR3 sequence: CAISLDTNYGYTF. CDR3 nucleotide sequence: TGTGCCATCTCCTTGGACACAAACTATGGCTACACCTTC.

V usage is TRBV19 and J usage is TRBJ1-1; TRBD1 might be the D (5 bases). The CDR3 spans 15 residues. V dropped 0 bases and J dropped 4 bases, with 12 bases sitting between them. Germline CDR1 LNHDA, CDR2 SQIVND (reference sequence). CDR3 DNA sequence: TGTGCCAGTAGTATAGATGCGACAGTGGGCACTGAAGCTTTCTTT. Its protein product is CASSIDATVGTEAFF.

The rearrangement links TRBV6-5 to TRBJ1-1; 11 bases are shared with TRBD1. J gave up 6 bases and V 5 bases, and 8 bases lay outside the gene matches. The CDR3 totals 15 residues. In germline, CDR1 is MNHEY, CDR2 SVGAGI. The CDR3 here is CASSTGTGGLAEAFF. In nucleotides, the CDR3 is TGTGCCAGCAGTACCGGGACAGGGGGTCTAGCTGAAGCTTTCTTT.

This rearrangement joins TRBV19 to TRBJ1-5; D remains unclear. The CDR3 spans 15 residues. V dropped 6 bases and J dropped 0 bases, with 12 bases sitting between them. Per germline, CDR1 LNHDA and CDR2 SQIVND (reference sequence). Written as DNA, the CDR3 is TGTGCCAGTAGCCCCAGCCACTATAGCAATCAGCCCCAGCATTTT. Residues: CASSPSHYSNQPQHF.

This rearrangement joins TRBV6-1 to TRBJ1-2; D is possibly TRBD1 (5 bases). CDR3 length: 15 residues. CDR1 and CDR2 from the germline V gene are MNHNS and SASEGT. V shed 0 bases and J shed 7 bases, with 15 bases lying between them. CDR3 in DNA: TGTGCCAGCAGTGAAGCGCTTTTAGGGGAATCTGGCTACACCTTC. It encodes CASSEALLGESGYTF.

The chain joins TRBV9 to TRBJ1-1; weak D call: TRBD1 (5 bases). The CDR3 spans 14 residues. Trimming removed 0 bases from V and 10 bases from J, with 16 bases in between. The V gene's germline CDR1 is SGDLS and CDR2 YYNGEE. CDR3 region: CASSVGITGAPAFF. The CDR3 DNA reads as TGTGCCAGCAGCGTAGGTATCACAGGAGCTCCAGCTTTCTTT.

This chain connects TRBV5-1 to TRBJ1-5, with D possibly being TRBD1 (6 bases). The CDR3 sequence is 14 residues long. Trimming pared 4 bases from V and 4 bases from J, leaving 12 bases between. CDR1 is SGHRS and CDR2 is YFSETQ in the germline V gene. CDR3 in amino acids: CASSPGTLNQPQHF. Here the CDR3 DNA reads TGCGCCAGCAGCCCCGGGACACTAAATCAGCCCCAGCATTTT.

The gene calls are TRBV7-9 and TRBJ2-1; 11 positions agree with TRBD2. V was clipped by 3 bases and J by 3 bases; unmatched bases: 7. In germline, CDR1 is SEHNR, CDR2 FQNEAQ (reference sequence). The length of the CDR3 is 17 residues. CDR3 nucleotides: TGTGCCAGCAGCTTCAATCTAGCGGGAGGAGGCTACAATGAGCAGTTCTTC. This encodes CASSFNLAGGGYNEQFF. The full variable domain, rest sourced from reference TRBV7-9 and TRBJ2-1, is DTGVSQNPRHKITKRGQNVTFRCDPISEHNRLYWYRQTLGQGPEFLTYFQNEAQLEKSRLLSDRFSAERPKGSFSTLEIQRTEQGDSAMYLCASSFNLAGGGYNEQFFGPGTRLTVL.

This clone was seen a handful of times. This chain uses TRBV5-6 with TRBJ2-3; TRBD2 aligns across 10 bases. The germline CDR1 and CDR2 sequences are SGHDT and YYEEEE. V was clipped by 4 bases and J by 2 bases; unmatched bases: 7. The CDR3 consists of 16 residues. CDR3 in amino acids: CASSDMLAGATDTQYF. The DNA of the CDR3 is TGTGCCAGCAGCGACATGCTAGCGGGGGCCACAGATACGCAGTATTTT.

V is TRBV15 and J is TRBJ2-2; D possibly corresponds to TRBD2 (6 bases). Trimming removed 1 base from V and 9 bases from J, with 18 bases in between. The CDR3 spans 16 residues. Germline V gives CDR1 LNHNV, CDR2 YYDKDF (reference sequence). CDR3 nucleotides: TGTGCCACCAGCAGAGGCCTGGAGGGCCTTACCCGGGAGCTGTTTTTT. Protein sequence: CATSRGLEGLTRELFF.

The rearrangement uses TRBV3-1 (or the pseudogene TRBV3-2) and TRBJ2-2, with 8 nucleotides matching TRBD2. CDR1 and CDR2 from the germline V gene are LGHDT and YNNKEL (reference sequence). The CDR3 contains 18 residues. V shed 1 base, J shed 5 bases, and the junction held 12 bases outside the gene matches. CDR3 DNA sequence: TGTGCCAGCAGCCAAGGGAGTCGGGGGGGACGGCGAACCGGGGAGCTGTTTTTT. The encoded protein is CASSQGSRGGRRTGELFF.

This clone appeared once. The chain couples TRBV6-5 to TRBJ1-4, with TRBD1 identical over 7 bases. The germline V gene encodes CDR1 MNHEY and CDR2 SVGAGI. Unmatched junction bases numbered 8, after V lost 6 bases and J lost 4 bases. This CDR3 is built from 15 residues. As DNA, the CDR3 is TGTGCCAGCAGCCACCAGGACAGGATTAATGAAAAACTGTTTTTT. Translation: CASSHQDRINEKLFF.

This clone was picked up one time. V is TRBV7-9 and J is TRBJ1-1; 8 nucleotides match TRBD1. This CDR3 is built from 16 residues. Germline values: CDR1 SEHNR, CDR2 FQNEAQ (reference sequence). J gave up 7 bases and V 1 base, and 11 bases lay outside the gene matches. CDR3 region: CASSLVSGGEGNEAFF. The CDR3 DNA is TGTGCCAGCAGCTTAGTGTCAGGGGGCGAGGGGAATGAAGCTTTCTTT.

The V gene is TRBV7-3, the J gene TRBJ2-1; D might be TRBD1 (6 bases). V was pared by 5 bases and J by 2 bases, with 19 bases between. The CDR3 totals 17 residues. Germline V gene data show CDR1 as SGHTA and CDR2 as FQGTGA. CDR3 amino acids: CASSAGRGNTPYNEQFF. CDR3 nucleotide sequence: TGTGCCAGCAGCGCTGGCAGGGGAAATACTCCCTACAATGAGCAGTTCTTC.